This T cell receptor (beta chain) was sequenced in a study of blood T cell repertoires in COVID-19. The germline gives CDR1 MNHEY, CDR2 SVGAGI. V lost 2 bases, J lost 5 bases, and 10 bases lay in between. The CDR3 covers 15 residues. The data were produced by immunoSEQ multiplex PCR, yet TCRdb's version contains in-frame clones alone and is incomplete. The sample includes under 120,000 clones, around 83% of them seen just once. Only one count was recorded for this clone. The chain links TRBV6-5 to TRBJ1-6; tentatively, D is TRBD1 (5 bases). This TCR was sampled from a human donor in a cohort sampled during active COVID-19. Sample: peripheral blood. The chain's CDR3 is CASSYGAIDNSPLHF. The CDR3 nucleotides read TGTGCCAGCAGTTACGGGGCAATTGATAATTCACCCCTCCACTTT.